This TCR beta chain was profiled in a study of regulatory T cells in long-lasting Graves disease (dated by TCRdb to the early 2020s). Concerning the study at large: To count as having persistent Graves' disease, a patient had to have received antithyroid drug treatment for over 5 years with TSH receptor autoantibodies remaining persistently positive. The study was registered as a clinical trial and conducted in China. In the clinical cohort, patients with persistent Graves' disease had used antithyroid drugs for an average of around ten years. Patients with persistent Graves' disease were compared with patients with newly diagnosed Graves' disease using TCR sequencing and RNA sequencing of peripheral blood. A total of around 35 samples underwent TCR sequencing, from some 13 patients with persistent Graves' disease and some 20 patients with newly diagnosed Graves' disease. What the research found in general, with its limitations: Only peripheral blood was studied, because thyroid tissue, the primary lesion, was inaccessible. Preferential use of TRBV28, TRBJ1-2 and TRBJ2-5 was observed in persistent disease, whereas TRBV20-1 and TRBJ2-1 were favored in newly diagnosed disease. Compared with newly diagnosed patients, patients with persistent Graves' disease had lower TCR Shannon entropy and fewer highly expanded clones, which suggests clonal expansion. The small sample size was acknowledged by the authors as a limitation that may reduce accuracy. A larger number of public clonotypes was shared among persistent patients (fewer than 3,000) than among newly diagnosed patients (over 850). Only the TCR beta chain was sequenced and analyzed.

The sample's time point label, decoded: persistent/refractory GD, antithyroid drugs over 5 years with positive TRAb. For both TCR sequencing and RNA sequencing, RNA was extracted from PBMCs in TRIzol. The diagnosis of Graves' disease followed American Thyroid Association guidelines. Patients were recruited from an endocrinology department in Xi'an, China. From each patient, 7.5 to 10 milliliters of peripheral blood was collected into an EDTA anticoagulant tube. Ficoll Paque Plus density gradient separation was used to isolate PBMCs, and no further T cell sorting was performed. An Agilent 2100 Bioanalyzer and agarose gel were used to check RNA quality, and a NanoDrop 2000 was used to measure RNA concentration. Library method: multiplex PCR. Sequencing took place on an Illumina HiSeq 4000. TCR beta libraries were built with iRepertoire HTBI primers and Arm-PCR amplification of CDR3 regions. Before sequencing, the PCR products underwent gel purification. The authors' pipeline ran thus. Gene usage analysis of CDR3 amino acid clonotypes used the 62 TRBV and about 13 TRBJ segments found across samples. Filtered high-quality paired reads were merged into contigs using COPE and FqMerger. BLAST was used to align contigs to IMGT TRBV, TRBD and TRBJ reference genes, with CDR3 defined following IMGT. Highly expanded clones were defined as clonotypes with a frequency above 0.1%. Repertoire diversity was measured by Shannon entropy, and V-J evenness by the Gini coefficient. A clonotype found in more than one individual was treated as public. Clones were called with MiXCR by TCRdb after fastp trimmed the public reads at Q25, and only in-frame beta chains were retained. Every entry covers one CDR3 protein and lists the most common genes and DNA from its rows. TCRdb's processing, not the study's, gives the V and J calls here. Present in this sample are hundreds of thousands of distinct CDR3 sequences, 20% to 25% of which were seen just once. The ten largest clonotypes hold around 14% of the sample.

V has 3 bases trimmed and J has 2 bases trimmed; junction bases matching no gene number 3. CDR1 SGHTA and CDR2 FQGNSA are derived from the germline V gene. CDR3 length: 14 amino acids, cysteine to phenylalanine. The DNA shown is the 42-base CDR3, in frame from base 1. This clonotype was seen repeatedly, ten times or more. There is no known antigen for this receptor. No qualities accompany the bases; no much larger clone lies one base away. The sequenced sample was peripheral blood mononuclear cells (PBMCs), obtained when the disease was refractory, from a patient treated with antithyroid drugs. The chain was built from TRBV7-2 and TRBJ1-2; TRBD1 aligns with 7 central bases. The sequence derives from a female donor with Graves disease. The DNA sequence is TGTGCCAGCAGCTTGGGACAGCCCAACTATGGCTACACCTTC. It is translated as CASSLGQPNYGYTF.